These 8 T cell receptor beta chains were all obtained from the same sample, sequenced in a study of T cell responses to AZD1222 COVID-19 vaccine. Repertoires were generated with immunoSEQ multiplex PCR, while TCRdb's copy carries only in-frame clones and drops some. The sample includes some 70,000 clones, 80% of them seen just once. Sequencing was performed on peripheral blood, taken 28 days after the second AZD1222 dose. The receptors come from an adult who received the AZD1222 COVID-19 vaccine.

The chain uses TRBV2 and TRBJ2-7; D is possibly TRBD1 (6 bases). The CDR3 runs to 15 residues. Looked up from germline, CDR1 is SNHLY and CDR2 is FYNNEI. V lost 8 bases and J 2 bases, leaving 19 bases between the germline ends. The CDR3 sequence is CASCLGAGATYEQYF. The CDR3 DNA reads as TGTGCCAGCTGCCTCGGAGCAGGGGCGACCTACGAGCAGTACTTC. Variable domain in full (rest from reference TRBV2 and TRBJ2-7): EPEVTQTPSHQVTQMGQEVILRCVPISNHLYFYWYRQILGQKVEFLVSFYNNEISEKSEIFDDQFSVERPDGSNFTLKIRSTKLEDSAMYFCASCLGAGATYEQYFGPGTRLTVT.

In this sample, this clone turned up once. J is TRBJ1-2 and V is TRBV6-2 or TRBV6-3; D unclear. The CDR3 totals 13 residues. The V end was cut by 0 bases, the J end by 2 bases, with 4 bases between. Germline CDR1 and CDR2: MNHEY and SVGEGT. Here the CDR3 DNA reads TGTGCCAGCAGTTACTCGAGGAACTATGGCTACACCTTC. Its protein is CASSYSRNYGYTF.

The gene calls are TRBV19 and TRBJ2-2, with D unresolved. V lost 8 bases to trimming and J lost 7 bases, with 8 bases between them. The CDR3 is 11 amino acids. Germline V gene data show CDR1 as LNHDA and CDR2 as SQIVND (reference sequence). CDR3 nucleotides: TGTGCCAGTCGACGGGTCGGGGAGCTGTTTTTT. It specifies CASRRVGELFF.

J is TRBJ2-7 and V is TRBV6-6, with TRBD2 identical over 12 bases. CDR3 length: 15 residues. J was trimmed by 3 bases and V by 6 bases; bases with no gene match: 6. Germline-derived CDR1 and CDR2 are MNHNY and SVGAGI (reference sequence). CDR3 coding DNA: TGTGCCAGCAGCAAAGGACTAGCGGGGTACTACGAGCAGTACTTC. Translated: CASSKGLAGYYEQYF.

V is TRBV27 and J is TRBJ1-5; 11 bases line up with TRBD1. The germline gives CDR1 MNHEY, CDR2 SMNVEV (reference sequence). This CDR3 contains 18 residues. The V gene end was trimmed by 5 bases and the J gene end by 2 bases; junction bases not matched to a gene: 11. CDR3 in amino acids: CASSPRGQGAMGNQPQHF. Here the CDR3 DNA reads TGTGCCAGCAGTCCACGAGGACAGGGGGCGATGGGCAATCAGCCCCAGCATTTT.

This rearrangement joins TRBV20-1 to TRBJ1-1, with D perhaps TRBD1 (5 bases). CDR1 and CDR2 (germline): DFQATT, SNEGSKA (reference sequence). CDR3 length: 15 residues. V lost 3 bases and J lost 0, with 14 bases in between. CDR3 residues: CSASHGQGMNTEAFF. DNA of the CDR3: TGCAGTGCTAGTCATGGTCAGGGAATGAACACTGAAGCTTTCTTT.

This chain uses TRBV5-6 with TRBJ2-7; no reliable D call. Between the trimmed V and J ends, which lost 2 bases and 3 bases, there was a span of 12 bases. Germline CDR1 is SGHDT and CDR2 is YYEEEE. This CDR3 spans 14 amino acids. CDR3 loop: CASSFYNVHYEQYF. In DNA, the CDR3 is TGTGCCAGCAGCTTTTACAACGTCCACTACGAGCAGTACTTC.

V is TRBV4-3 and J is TRBJ2-7; 9 nucleotides align to TRBD1. The CDR3 consists of 15 residues. Looked up from germline, CDR1 is LGHNA and CDR2 is YSLEER. J was trimmed by 7 bases and V by 3 bases; bases with no gene match: 10. For the CDR3, the DNA is TGCGCCAGCAGCCAGCCGGGACAGGGAACGGGAGAGCAGTACTTC. This codes for CASSQPGQGTGEQYF.